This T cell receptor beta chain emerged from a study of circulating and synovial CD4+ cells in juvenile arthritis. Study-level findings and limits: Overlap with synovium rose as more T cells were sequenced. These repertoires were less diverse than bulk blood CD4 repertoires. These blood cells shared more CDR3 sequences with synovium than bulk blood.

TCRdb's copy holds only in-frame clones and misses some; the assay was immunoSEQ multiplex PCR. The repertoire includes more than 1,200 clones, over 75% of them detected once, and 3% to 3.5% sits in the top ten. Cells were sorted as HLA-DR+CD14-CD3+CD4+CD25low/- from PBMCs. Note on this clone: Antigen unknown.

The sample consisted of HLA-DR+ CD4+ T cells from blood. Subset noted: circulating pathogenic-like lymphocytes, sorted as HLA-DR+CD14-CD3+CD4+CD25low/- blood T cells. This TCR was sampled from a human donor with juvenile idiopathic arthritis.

CDR3: CAISESGTGYQETQYF. CDR3 DNA: TGTGCCATCAGTGAGTCAGGGACAGGATACCAAGAGACCCAGTACTTC. The rearrangement uses TRBV10-3 and TRBJ2-5, with TRBD1 matching 8 bases. V lost 0 bases and J lost 0; bases outside the gene matches: 3. The CDR3 runs to 16 residues. Per germline, CDR1 ENHRY and CDR2 SYGVKD.